Described below is a single T cell receptor beta chain sequence and its context. No cognate antigen has been identified for it. Base qualities are not provided; no much larger clone lies one nucleotide away. Synthetic TCR analog templates were spiked into each PCR so that absolute template abundance could be estimated from read counts. For FFPE tumors, housekeeping genes were amplified and quantified so that usable DNA could be estimated and T cell fraction could be computed. The immunoSEQ assay used bias-controlled V and J gene primers to amplify TCRbeta CDR3 regions from genomic DNA. Sequencing of rearranged TCRbeta segments was done at approximately 20X coverage. Regarding the original processing steps: Clustering was used to correct sequencing errors, and CDR3s were annotated against IMGT so that V, D and J genes could be assigned. Downstream analyses used only productive TCRbeta rearrangements, leaving out any out-of-frame or stop-codon sequences. To compute clonality, Shannon entropy was normalized by the log of the number of unique productive sequences and then subtracted from one. Clones differing between time points or between blood and tumor were identified by Fisher's exact test with Benjamini-Hochberg correction at adjusted p below 0.01. The table was pulled from immuneACCESS by TCRdb, which kept in-frame rearrangements only. Such tables lose some clones; where checked, under half of the loss comes from unresolved V genes, and the rest has no known cause. D and trimming were read from the DNA, whereas the V and J calls and clone size are those reported in that table. This sample gives just over 35,000 clones in total; about a third of them show up just once. The ten largest clonotypes hold 8.5% to 10% of the sample.

The data belong to a study of PD-L1 blockade in urothelial cancer (dated by TCRdb to about 2017). Concerning the study at large: All patients started therapy around 2014 and received atezolizumab 1,200 mg intravenously every 3 weeks. Somatic, immune and clinical correlates of response to PD-L1 blockade with atezolizumab in urothelial cancer were the focus of an exploratory multi-omic analysis. Tumor samples gave a median of roughly 1,400 T cells and about a thousand unique TCRs, with a median clonality of approximately 0.09 and T cell proportion of 0.097 to 0.1. An ECOG performance status of 0 or 1 was recorded for the patients, and 0 to 3 prior chemotherapy regimens had been received by the patients. Durable clinical benefit was defined as progression-free survival longer than 6 months, and TCR features were also tested against progression-free and overall survival. Pretreatment tumor samples, along with matched peripheral blood serially collected before and after atezolizumab treatment, were subjected to TCR sequencing. Nine or ten patients reached durable clinical benefit, while 20 patients did not. Five patients were excluded from tumor TCR analyses because tumors from two patients failed quality control and three patients had no tumor available. Whole exome sequencing and RNA sequencing of pretreatment tumors were performed alongside TCR sequencing in the same patients. Pretreatment blood TCR-seq was available for twenty-nine patients, at least one posttreatment blood collection was obtained for 24 patients, and tumor TCR-seq was available for 24 patients. Twenty-five of 29 patients were males with bladder-origin urothelial cancer, and about 60% of the 29 reported a prior smoking history.

CDR1 and CDR2 are drawn from the germline V gene (reference sequence): LNHDA, SQIVND. The CDR3 measures 14 amino acids from cysteine to phenylalanine. Only the CDR3 DNA stays, 42 bases, in frame from base 1. Trimming costs V 4 bases and J 5 bases, and their ends lie 12 bases apart. Study-wide findings and limitations: At 3 weeks after the start of treatment, tumor-associated TCR clones in peripheral blood had expanded more in patients with durable benefit (n ≈ 22, p = 0.022). Because the sample size was small (n of about 29) and many exploratory analyses were performed, the results are intended to be hypothesis-generating. FFPE tumor samples that were not collected immediately before treatment were used, and only one sample per patient was analyzed, so heterogeneity was possibly missed. The proportion of tumor-infiltrating T lymphocytes was higher in patients with durable benefit (n of about 25, Mann-Whitney p = 0.047).

This sample's time point label indicates: pretreatment tumor sample. The cohort comprised fewer than 35 patients with locally advanced or metastatic urothelial carcinoma treated at Memorial Sloan Kettering on a trial protocol. Every piece of tumor tissue used for sequencing was obtained prior to atezolizumab dosing. The Qiagen DNeasy Blood extraction kit was used to purify genomic DNA from total PBMCs and from tumor samples. The source was tumor tissue, collected before atezolizumab (anti-PD-L1) treatment. The clonotype was recovered from a man aged 55-75 years with urothelial cancer. The V gene is TRBV19 and the J gene is TRBJ1-5; the D region possibly corresponds to TRBD1 (6 bases align). The CDR3 corresponds to CASSRGGGYQPQHF. Read as DNA, the sequence is TGTGCCAGTAGTAGAGGCGGGGGCTATCAGCCCCAGCATTTT.